A selection of T cell receptor beta chains follows, all from one sample in a study of blood T cell repertoires in COVID-19. Data came from immunoSEQ multiplex PCR; TCRdb stores just in-frame clones and leaves some out. The profile shows over 250,000 clones, over 75% of them singletons. Sequencing input: peripheral blood. These receptors came from a human donor in a cohort sampled during active COVID-19. The conserved cysteine and the conserved F or W are not part of the CDR3 here.

TRBJ2-5 12 TRBV5-1 ASSLSGNQETQY
TRBJ2-1 15 TRBV27 ASSLGTSGRGNNEQF
TRBJ1-1 11 TRBV18 ASSPTRGTEAF
TRBJ1-1 12 TRBV18 ASSPYSGDTEAF
TRBJ1-4 12 TRBV18 ASSPSATNEKLF
TRBJ1-1 11 TRBV6-1 ASSEQGVTEAF
TRBJ1-5 11 TRBV28 ASIRQGLGPQH
TRBJ2-7 12 TRBV28 ASSHDNSAYEQY
TRBJ1-5 12 TRBV28 ASSPRILNQPQH
TRBJ2-7 16 TRBV11-2 ASSLAPAGFAGSYEQY
TRBJ1-1 13 TRBV15 ATSRDGRGRTEAF
TRBJ2-5 13 TRBV4-2 ASSPGTGDQETQY
TRBJ2-3 12 TRBV2 ASSVKGSTDTQY
TRBJ2-7 11 TRBV7-9 ASSLATTYEQY
TRBJ2-4 13 TRBV9 ASSSSGTGTNIQY
TRBJ2-1 14 TRBV4-3 ASSQDRTGLYNEQF
TRBJ1-1 12 TRBV6-2/TRBV6-3 ASSSQFRDTEAF
TRBJ2-2 13 TRBV2 ASRGDTTNTGELF
TRBJ1-2 13 TRBV9 ASSAPGQGGYGYT
TRBJ1-3 14 TRBV19 ASSNPARVAGNTIY
TRBJ2-7 11 TRBV28 ASSSASGYEQY
TRBJ1-2 12 TRBV19 ASSIPGGSSGYT
TRBJ2-5 11 TRBV5-8 ASRDSGSKTQY
TRBJ1-3 12 TRBV15 ATSRDSRGNTIY
TRBJ2-1 13 TRBV6-5 ASSYRDRIYNEQF
TRBJ2-3 13 TRBV7-8 ASSPRRLFTDTQY